This T cell receptor (beta chain) is from a study of CD8+ T cells in alopecia areata. Extracted from the samples, RNA was reverse transcribed into cDNA to serve as the sequencing template. Libraries were prepared by immunoSEQ multiplex PCR; TCRdb keeps only in-frame clonotypes and omits some of them. Here the sample spans roughly 250,000 clones, under 80% being singletons. This clone was counted only a few times. The CDR3 totals 15 residues. Germline-derived CDR1 and CDR2 are SGHTS and YDEGEE. Deletions cut 1 base from V and 6 bases from J, with 14 bases between. This specimen was CD4+ T cells sorted from blood, taken at week 0. V usage is TRBV5-8 and J usage is TRBJ2-4; D call uncertain. This TCR derives from a human donor with alopecia areata. CDR3 DNA: TGTGCCAGCAGCTTGCTTCTTGGGCTCGGAAACATTCAGTACTTC. It is translated as CASSLLLGLGNIQYF.